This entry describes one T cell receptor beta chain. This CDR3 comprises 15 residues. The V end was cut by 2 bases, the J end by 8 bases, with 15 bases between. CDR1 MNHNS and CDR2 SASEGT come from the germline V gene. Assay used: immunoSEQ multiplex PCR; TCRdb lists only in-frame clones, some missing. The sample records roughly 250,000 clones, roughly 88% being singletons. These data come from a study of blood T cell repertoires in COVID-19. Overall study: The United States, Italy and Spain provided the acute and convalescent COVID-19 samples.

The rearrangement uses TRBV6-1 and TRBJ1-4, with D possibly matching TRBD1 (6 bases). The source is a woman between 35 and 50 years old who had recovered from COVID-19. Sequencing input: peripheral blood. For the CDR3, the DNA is TGTGCCAGCAGTGAATGGAGGACGACAGGAGAAAAACTGTTTTTT. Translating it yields CASSEWRTTGEKLFF.